This T cell receptor (beta chain) comes out of a study of blood T cell repertoires in COVID-19. Using immunoSEQ multiplex PCR, the repertoire was profiled, and TCRdb retains in-frame clones only, with some absent. This table holds 300,000 to 450,000 clones, 80% to 90% found once. CDR1 and CDR2 from the germline V gene are SGHTA and FQGNSA. The V gene lost 2 bases and the J gene lost 3 bases, with 5 bases spanning the gap. This CDR3 region has 12 residues. The sequencing input was PBMCs or T cells enriched from blood (not recorded which). The chain carries TRBV7-2 and TRBJ2-7, with unresolved D. The source is a man in his late teens or twenties who had recovered from COVID-19. The CDR3 DNA follows: TGTGCCAGCAGCTTATCACTCTACGAGCAGTACTTC. It is translated as CASSLSLYEQYF.